These 7 T cell receptor beta chains were all obtained from the same sample, sequenced in a study of post-analysis software for immune sequencing data. Findings and caveats of the study: Controls showed lower frequencies than patients for several TRBV segments, and TRBV5-6, TRBV5-1 and TRBV20-1 were among these.

Their antigens remain unidentified. Presence of unique molecular identifiers characterized the TCR beta cDNA libraries. TCRdb reanalysed the PCR reads using MiXCR and keeps one entry per CDR3 protein. The table shows 700,000 to 800,000 distinct CDR3 sequences, with roughly 27% occurring only once. The sample consisted of blood. These receptors were collected from a girl aged 5 to 17 with multiple sclerosis.

As regards this clonotype: One end of the junction is discordant with germline, which a read error may explain. The CDR3 DNA reads TGTACCAGCGGAGGACGGAGCTCTGGGGCCAACGTCCTGACTTTC. Translated: CTSGGRSSGANVLTF. The chain employs TRBV2 and TRBJ2-6; possible D gene TRBD2, 5 bases. The CDR3 length is 15 residues. CDR1 and CDR2 from the germline V gene are SNHLY and FYNNEI.

For this clonotype: Sequence at one end of the junction differs from germline and may be a read error. The CDR3 sequence is CVSSRQGDGSTEAFF. The CDR3 nucleotides read TGTGTCAGCAGCCGACAGGGGGACGGGAGCACTGAAGCTTTCTTT. The chain employs TRBV3-1 and TRBJ1-1; TRBD1 matches at 9 bases. The CDR3 runs 15 residues. The germline V gene has CDR1 LGHDT and CDR2 YNNKEL (reference sequence).

The chain carries TRBV20-1 and TRBJ2-1; TRBD2 aligns across 8 bases. This CDR3 is 17 amino acids long. Per germline, CDR1 DFQATT and CDR2 SNEGSKA (reference sequence). The CDR3 protein is CRVDRVALADKYNEQFF. The CDR3 bases are TGCAGGGTTGATCGGGTAGCACTAGCGGATAAGTACAATGAGCAGTTCTTC.

Comments on this clonotype: One end of the junction varies from germline; a read error may be responsible. The chain recombines TRBV20-1 with TRBJ1-6, with D unresolved. CDR1 is DFQATT, CDR2 SNEGSKA, per germline (reference sequence). CDR3 length: 13 residues. Here the CDR3 DNA reads TGCAGTGCTAGGACAACTGATAATTCGCCCCTCCACTTT. This sequence encodes CSARTTDNSPLHF.

The chain uses TRBV12-3 or TRBV12-4 and TRBJ1-2; TRBD1 is a possible D gene (5 bases). The germline V and J ends were trimmed by 11 bases and 10 bases, with 23 bases remaining between them. The CDR3 runs to 13 residues. In nucleotides, the CDR3 is TGTGCCGGCACCGGGGAGGGGACGGATGACTACACCTTC. This codes for CAGTGEGTDDYTF.

The chain carries TRBV2 and TRBJ2-3, with 8 bases fitting TRBD2. CDR3 size: 15 residues. Per germline, CDR1 SNHLY and CDR2 FYNNEI. Germline trimming cut 4 bases from V and 4 bases from J; bases unmatched to any gene: 7. The CDR3 DNA sequence: TGTGCCAGCAGTGCGGGACTAGGGGGGTCAGATACGCAGTATTTT. Its protein product is CASSAGLGGSDTQYF.

This clonotype was observed a handful of times. The chain uses TRBV28 and TRBJ2-1; TRBD2 is a possible D gene (6 bases). V lost 8 bases, J lost 7 bases, and 21 bases lay in between. The germline V gene encodes CDR1 MDHEN and CDR2 SYDVKM. The CDR3 spans 15 residues. The CDR3 loop is CASLSRRVGLNEQFF. The CDR3 nucleotides read TGTGCCAGCCTTTCCCGGAGGGTGGGCCTGAATGAGCAGTTCTTC.